Listed below are T cell receptor beta chains from one sample, sequenced in a study of blood T cell repertoires in COVID-19. Sequencing was performed with immunoSEQ multiplex PCR; in TCRdb, only in-frame clones are kept and a portion is missing. Here the sample spans over 200,000 clones, roughly four fifths being singletons. The sequenced sample was peripheral blood. Receptors were obtained from a woman aged 40 to 50 with acute or convalescent COVID-19. Each CDR3 is given with its conserved first and last residue. A D gene is named only where the DNA matches it firmly. The size entry is marked missing in some rows and otherwise reads once, few, many or a size class.

J gene: TRBJ2-7; D gene: .; clone size: few; V gene: TRBV14; CDR3 DNA: TGTGCCAGCAGCCAATCAAGGACAGCAGCCTACGAGCAGTACTTC; CDR3 protein: CASSQSRTAAYEQYF
J gene: TRBJ2-7; D gene: .; clone size: .; V gene: TRBV5-1; CDR3 DNA: TGCGCCAGCTCTGGAGGCGGAGCCTACGAGCAGTACTTC; CDR3 protein: CASSGGGAYEQYF
J gene: TRBJ2-2; D gene: .; clone size: .; V gene: TRBV7-2; CDR3 DNA: TGTGCCAGCAGCTTAGGGGCTCGCGGGGAGCTGTTTTTT; CDR3 protein: CASSLGARGELFF
J gene: TRBJ1-1; D gene: .; clone size: .; V gene: TRBV29-1; CDR3 DNA: TGCAGCGTTGTAATCCCCGGAGCTTTCTTT; CDR3 protein: CSVVIPGAFF
J gene: TRBJ2-3; D gene: TRBD1; clone size: .; V gene: TRBV5-4; CDR3 DNA: TGTGCCAGCAGCCGGACAGGGGAAGATACGCAGTATTTT; CDR3 protein: CASSRTGEDTQYF
J gene: TRBJ2-7; D gene: .; clone size: few; V gene: TRBV11-2; CDR3 DNA: TGTGCCAGCAGCTTAGATGGGGGCGGCTACGAGCAGTACTTC; CDR3 protein: CASSLDGGGYEQYF
J gene: TRBJ2-2; D gene: .; clone size: .; V gene: TRBV7-2; CDR3 DNA: TGTGCCAGCAGCCCACTTGACAGTCGCACCGGGGAGCTGTTTTTT; CDR3 protein: CASSPLDSRTGELFF
J gene: TRBJ2-1; D gene: TRBD1; clone size: .; V gene: TRBV28; CDR3 DNA: TGTGCCAGCAGCCTCCCGGGACAGGCAGTGAATGAGCAGTTCTTC; CDR3 protein: CASSLPGQAVNEQFF
J gene: TRBJ1-5; D gene: TRBD1; clone size: .; V gene: TRBV10-1; CDR3 DNA: TGCGCCAGCAGCACATCTAGGACAGGGGAGGATCAGCCCCAGCATTTT; CDR3 protein: CASSTSRTGEDQPQHF
J gene: TRBJ1-2; D gene: TRBD1; clone size: .; V gene: TRBV9; CDR3 DNA: TGTGCCAGCAGCGTAGAGGGGGGACAGGGCAGGGGCTACACCTTC; CDR3 protein: CASSVEGGQGRGYTF
J gene: TRBJ1-1; D gene: TRBD1; clone size: few; V gene: TRBV19; CDR3 DNA: TGTGCCAGTTACCTGGACAGGGAAGCTTTCTTT; CDR3 protein: CASYLDREAFF
J gene: TRBJ1-1; D gene: .; clone size: .; V gene: TRBV19; CDR3 DNA: TGTGCCAGTAGTATGTCTGCAGGCCGGATGAACACTGAAGCTTTCTTT; CDR3 protein: CASSMSAGRMNTEAFF
J gene: TRBJ2-1; D gene: .; clone size: .; V gene: TRBV21-1; CDR3 DNA: TGTGCCAGCAGCCACCCCCGGGACAGGGGACGGAATGAGCAGTTCTTC; CDR3 protein: CASSHPRDRGRNEQFF
J gene: TRBJ1-2; D gene: .; clone size: .; V gene: TRBV12-3/TRBV12-4; CDR3 DNA: TGTGCCAGCATGCTGGGGGCTTGGATGGGCTACACCTTC; CDR3 protein: CASMLGAWMGYTF
J gene: TRBJ2-7; D gene: TRBD1; clone size: .; V gene: TRBV25-1; CDR3 DNA: TGTGCCAGCAGTCTCAGGGGGACGGTCGGCGAGCAGTACTTC; CDR3 protein: CASSLRGTVGEQYF
J gene: TRBJ2-3; D gene: .; clone size: .; V gene: TRBV21-1; CDR3 DNA: TGTGGGGGACAGGGAATCGGCACAGATACGCAGTATTTT; CDR3 protein: CGGQGIGTDTQYF
J gene: TRBJ1-3; D gene: TRBD1; clone size: .; V gene: TRBV19; CDR3 DNA: TGTGCCAGTAGTATAGCTAGGACAGGGGAACAGATATATTTT; CDR3 protein: CASSIARTGEQIYF
J gene: TRBJ2-7; D gene: TRBD1; clone size: .; V gene: TRBV7-2; CDR3 DNA: TGTGCCAGCATCCAGGGGCCTACAGGGGGCGAGCAGTACTTC; CDR3 protein: CASIQGPTGGEQYF
J gene: TRBJ1-2; D gene: .; clone size: .; V gene: TRBV14; CDR3 DNA: TGTGCCAGCAGCCAAGACGATCGGGGGGCCTATGGCTACACCTTC; CDR3 protein: CASSQDDRGAYGYTF
J gene: TRBJ1-2; D gene: .; clone size: .; V gene: TRBV7-9; CDR3 DNA: TGTGCCAGCAGCCCCCAAACAGACAGAAAAGGAGATGGCTACACCTTC; CDR3 protein: CASSPQTDRKGDGYTF
J gene: TRBJ2-3; D gene: .; clone size: once; V gene: TRBV2; CDR3 DNA: TGTGCCAGCAGTGTGACAGGCCTTAGCACAGATACGCAGTATTTT; CDR3 protein: CASSVTGLSTDTQYF
J gene: TRBJ2-1; D gene: .; clone size: .; V gene: TRBV7-3; CDR3 DNA: TGTGCCAGCAGCTACCAGGGGTCCTCCTCCTACAATGAGCAGTTCTTC; CDR3 protein: CASSYQGSSSYNEQFF
J gene: TRBJ2-3; D gene: .; clone size: .; V gene: TRBV20-1; CDR3 DNA: TGCAGTGCTAGTTTAGGGGGGGCCACAGATACGCAGTATTTT; CDR3 protein: CSASLGGATDTQYF
J gene: TRBJ2-1; D gene: .; clone size: .; V gene: TRBV9; CDR3 DNA: TGTGCCAGCAGCCTTAGGGACATTAGGAATGAGCAGTTCTTC; CDR3 protein: CASSLRDIRNEQFF
J gene: TRBJ2-1; D gene: .; clone size: .; V gene: TRBV5-4; CDR3 DNA: TGTGCGGGAGGCCATGAGCAGTTCTTC; CDR3 protein: CAGGHEQFF
J gene: TRBJ2-7; D gene: .; clone size: .; V gene: TRBV27; CDR3 DNA: TGTGCCAGCAGTTTAGGCTTATCGGGTGAGCAGTACTTC; CDR3 protein: CASSLGLSGEQYF
J gene: TRBJ2-1; D gene: .; clone size: .; V gene: TRBV6-5; CDR3 DNA: TGTGCCAGTTCCCCTCAGGGCTATGAGCAGTTCTTC; CDR3 protein: CASSPQGYEQFF
J gene: TRBJ2-1; D gene: TRBD2; clone size: .; V gene: TRBV7-3; CDR3 DNA: TGTGCCAGCAGCACTAGCGGGGGGCTGGGCGATGAGCAGTTCTTC; CDR3 protein: CASSTSGGLGDEQFF
J gene: TRBJ1-6; D gene: .; clone size: .; V gene: TRBV15; CDR3 DNA: TGTGCCACCAGCAGCCTAGGGGCCTCACCCCTCCACTTT; CDR3 protein: CATSSLGASPLHF
J gene: TRBJ2-7; D gene: TRBD1; clone size: .; V gene: TRBV5-6; CDR3 DNA: TGTGCCAGCAGGTCCGGGACAGACTACGAGCAGTACTTC; CDR3 protein: CASRSGTDYEQYF
J gene: TRBJ2-1; D gene: TRBD2; clone size: .; V gene: TRBV2; CDR3 DNA: TGTGCCAGCAGTGAGCACCTCACCGGGACTACACACGACAATGAGCAGTTCTTC; CDR3 protein: CASSEHLTGTTHDNEQFF
J gene: TRBJ1-2; D gene: .; clone size: .; V gene: TRBV3-1/TRBV3-2; CDR3 DNA: TGTGCCAGCAGCCCCCTAGGCACTAACTATGGCTACACCTTC; CDR3 protein: CASSPLGTNYGYTF
J gene: TRBJ2-7; D gene: .; clone size: .; V gene: TRBV11-2; CDR3 DNA: TGTGCCAGCAGCCCCGGGTCCATTATGAGGTCCTACGAGCAGTACTTC; CDR3 protein: CASSPGSIMRSYEQYF
J gene: TRBJ2-1; D gene: TRBD2; clone size: .; V gene: TRBV6-2/TRBV6-3; CDR3 DNA: TGTGCCAGCAGTTACTCGGATCTAGCGGACCTTTACAATGAGCAGTTCTTC; CDR3 protein: CASSYSDLADLYNEQFF
J gene: TRBJ1-1; D gene: .; clone size: .; V gene: TRBV5-1; CDR3 DNA: TGCGCCAGCAGCTTGGCCGCAGCGTTGAACACTGAAGCTTTCTTT; CDR3 protein: CASSLAAALNTEAFF
J gene: TRBJ1-2; D gene: TRBD1; clone size: .; V gene: TRBV18; CDR3 DNA: TGTGCCAGCTCACCGGAAGGGACAGGGGGAAGTGGCTACACCTTC; CDR3 protein: CASSPEGTGGSGYTF
J gene: TRBJ1-1; D gene: TRBD1; clone size: .; V gene: TRBV11-2; CDR3 DNA: TGTGCCAGCAGCTTTGCCGGGACAGTGAACACTGAAGCTTTCTTT; CDR3 protein: CASSFAGTVNTEAFF
J gene: TRBJ2-1; D gene: TRBD2; clone size: .; V gene: TRBV3-1/TRBV3-2; CDR3 DNA: TGTGCCAGCAGCCATTTGACTAGCGGGAGCCCACACTGGGGGAATGAGCAGTTCTTC; CDR3 protein: CASSHLTSGSPHWGNEQFF
J gene: TRBJ2-7; D gene: TRBD1; clone size: .; V gene: TRBV28; CDR3 DNA: TGTGCCAGCAGTTCGGGACAGGGGAGCTCCTACGAGCAGTACTTC; CDR3 protein: CASSSGQGSSYEQYF
J gene: TRBJ2-7; D gene: .; clone size: once; V gene: TRBV9; CDR3 DNA: TGTGCCAGCAGCGTTAAACCCGGGGGCGAGCAGTACTTC; CDR3 protein: CASSVKPGGEQYF
J gene: TRBJ2-1; D gene: .; clone size: once; V gene: TRBV18; CDR3 DNA: TGTGCCAGCTCACCCCAGGGGGGTGGTGAGCAGTTCTTC; CDR3 protein: CASSPQGGGEQFF
J gene: TRBJ2-2; D gene: .; clone size: .; V gene: TRBV11-3; CDR3 DNA: TGTGCCAGCAGCCCAGGACAGGGACTAAACACCGGGGAGCTGTTTTTT; CDR3 protein: CASSPGQGLNTGELFF
J gene: TRBJ2-1; D gene: TRBD1; clone size: .; V gene: TRBV7-6; CDR3 DNA: TGTGCCAGCAGCCCGAGGGGGCGAATCAATGAGCAGTTCTTC; CDR3 protein: CASSPRGRINEQFF
J gene: TRBJ1-5; D gene: .; clone size: .; V gene: TRBV6-5; CDR3 DNA: TGTGCCAGCAGTTACAGTAGGGGGAGCAATCAGCCCCAGCATTTT; CDR3 protein: CASSYSRGSNQPQHF
J gene: TRBJ1-2; D gene: TRBD1; clone size: .; V gene: TRBV7-2; CDR3 DNA: TGTGCCAGCAGCCAGGACAGGGACTATGGCTACACCTTC; CDR3 protein: CASSQDRDYGYTF
J gene: TRBJ2-3; D gene: TRBD2; clone size: .; V gene: TRBV13; CDR3 DNA: TGTGCCAGCAGCTTAGGGCGGGGGGGCACAGATACGCAGTATTTT; CDR3 protein: CASSLGRGGTDTQYF
J gene: TRBJ1-1; D gene: .; clone size: .; V gene: TRBV12-3/TRBV12-4; CDR3 DNA: TGTGCCAGCCGCGCACGGGGTGTAGCAGCTTTCTTT; CDR3 protein: CASRARGVAAFF
J gene: TRBJ2-1; D gene: TRBD2; clone size: .; V gene: TRBV14; CDR3 DNA: TGTGCCAGCAGCCGATACGGGACTAGCGGGAGAGGCAGGAATGAGCAGTTCTTC; CDR3 protein: CASSRYGTSGRGRNEQFF
J gene: TRBJ2-7; D gene: TRBD1; clone size: .; V gene: TRBV27; CDR3 DNA: TGTGCCAGCAGTCAACAGGGGGGACACGAGCAGTACTTC; CDR3 protein: CASSQQGGHEQYF
J gene: TRBJ1-6; D gene: TRBD1; clone size: .; V gene: TRBV5-6; CDR3 DNA: TGTGCCAGCAGCTTGACGGCAGGGGGCTATAATTCACCCCTCCACTTT; CDR3 protein: CASSLTAGGYNSPLHF
J gene: TRBJ1-3; D gene: TRBD1; clone size: .; V gene: TRBV30; CDR3 DNA: TGTGCCTGGAGTGTGACAGGGATCAGGGACACCATATATTTT; CDR3 protein: CAWSVTGIRDTIYF
J gene: TRBJ2-7; D gene: .; clone size: .; V gene: TRBV7-2; CDR3 DNA: TGTGCCTCCGGGTCCGGGGATTGGGGCTCCTACGAGCAGTACTTC; CDR3 protein: CASGSGDWGSYEQYF
J gene: TRBJ2-4; D gene: .; clone size: .; V gene: TRBV19; CDR3 DNA: TGTGCCAGTAGTATGTACGGGTCTGGAAACATTCAGTACTTC; CDR3 protein: CASSMYGSGNIQYF
J gene: TRBJ2-3; D gene: TRBD2; clone size: .; V gene: TRBV25-1; CDR3 DNA: TGTGCCAGCAGTCGCTCAGCGGGGCCTAGCACAGATACGCAGTATTTT; CDR3 protein: CASSRSAGPSTDTQYF